Each of the 25 T cell receptor beta chains below was sequenced from the same sample in a study of cytomegalovirus exposure and HLA in healthy donors. PCR used 60 Vbeta primers and 13 Jbeta primers. This table comes from immunoSEQ multiplex PCR, and its TCRdb copy is limited to in-frame clones, with some not included. The sample contains 150,000 to 200,000 clones, 82% of which appear only once. Sequences were obtained from PBMCs. These receptors all come from a woman aged 18 to 35 in good health and CMV-seronegative.

The chain couples TRBV5-6 to TRBJ2-7, with D possibly matching TRBD2 (6 bases). The CDR3 runs to 14 residues. The ends were cut back, 4 bases at V and 0 bases at J, with 11 bases in the middle. Germline V gene sequence: CDR1 SGHDT, CDR2 YYEEEE. The CDR3 sequence is CASSGTGSSYEQYF. The CDR3 region has the DNA TGTGCCAGCAGCGGGACTGGGAGCTCCTACGAGCAGTACTTC.

V gene TRBV18 combines with J gene TRBJ1-1; possibly TRBD1 for D (6 bases). Germline assignment: CDR1 KGHSH and CDR2 LQKENI. Trimming left V 3 bases short and J 1 base short, with 9 bases between. This CDR3 region has 14 residues. CDR3 sequence: CASSPGAPNTEAFF. As DNA, the CDR3 is TGTGCCAGCTCACCGGGGGCCCCGAACACTGAAGCTTTCTTT.

V and J are TRBV28 and TRBJ2-7; D gene uncertain. Germline V gene sequence: CDR1 MDHEN, CDR2 SYDVKM. The CDR3 length is 11 residues. Deletions cut 6 bases from V and 4 bases from J, with 7 bases between. The CDR3 is CASSIAYEQYF. As DNA, the CDR3 is TGTGCCAGCAGCATCGCGTACGAGCAGTACTTC.

The chain joins TRBV28 to TRBJ2-4; 7 nucleotides agree with TRBD1. Germline values: CDR1 MDHEN, CDR2 SYDVKM. Losses at the gene ends were 5 bases for V and 0 bases for J; bases not matched to a gene: 13. This CDR3 region has 18 residues. The CDR3 sequence is CASSPPGQKIGAKNIQYF. The CDR3, as DNA: TGTGCCAGCAGTCCCCCGGGACAGAAAATTGGAGCCAAAAACATTCAGTACTTC.

The CDR3 DNA reads as TGTGCCAGCAGCCTGGATCAGGGACTCCGGCCCTACGAGCAGTACTTC. Encoded protein: CASSLDQGLRPYEQYF. The chain recombines TRBV7-9 with TRBJ2-7; tentative D call: TRBD2 (6 bases). V lost 5 bases, J lost 2 bases, and 19 bases lay in between. Germline V gene lookup returns CDR1 SEHNR and CDR2 FQNEAQ (reference sequence). The CDR3 is 16 residues long.

The chain is built from TRBV19 and TRBJ1-6; the match to TRBD1 covers 7 bases. Germline-derived CDR1 and CDR2 are LNHDA and SQIVND (reference sequence). This CDR3 region has 17 residues. With 4 bases clipped from V and 4 bases from J, the junction kept 10 bases outside the gene matches. The CDR3, as DNA: TGTGCCAGTAGTAATCGGGGGCCGGGACAGTATAATTCACCCCTCCACTTT. Its protein product is CASSNRGPGQYNSPLHF.

The sample holds one count of this clone. The chain joins TRBV27 to TRBJ1-1; 8 bases agree with TRBD1. This CDR3 has 15 amino acids. The germline gives CDR1 MNHEY, CDR2 SMNVEV (reference sequence). The V segment lost 3 bases and the J segment 1 base; nucleotides outside the gene matches: 4. Here the CDR3 DNA reads TGTGCCAGCAGTTTTCAGGGGGCAGGGAACACTGAAGCTTTCTTT. It is translated as CASSFQGAGNTEAFF.

The chain is built from TRBV7-9 and TRBJ1-2; TRBD1 matches at 8 bases. CDR1 SEHNR and CDR2 FQNEAQ come from the germline V gene (reference sequence). The ends lost 11 bases at V and 8 bases at J; junction bases unmatched: 7. The CDR3 sequence is 11 residues long. The CDR3: CAVQGGNGYTF. The CDR3 DNA reads TGTGCCGTACAGGGGGGAAACGGCTACACCTTC.

The chain combines TRBV14 with TRBJ2-3, with D possibly being TRBD1 (5 bases). Trimming stripped 7 bases from V and 3 bases from J, with 17 bases between. The CDR3 sequence is 15 residues long. Per the germline V gene, CDR1 is SGHDN and CDR2 is FVKESK. The CDR3 DNA reads as TGTGCCAGCACACAAGGGAAACAGGTGACAGATACGCAGTATTTT. It translates to CASTQGKQVTDTQYF. Supplemented by reference TRBV14 and TRBJ2-3, the full variable domain reads EAGVTQFPSHSVIEKGQTVTLRCDPISGHDNLYWYRRVMGKEIKFLLHFVKESKQDESGMPNNRFLAERTGGTYSTLKVQPAELEDSGVYFCASTQGKQVTDTQYFGPGTRLTVL.

This chain joins TRBV28 and TRBJ1-1; 7 bases are shared with TRBD1. Trimming removed 5 bases from V and 4 bases from J; junction bases left unmatched: 7. Germline V CDR1 and CDR2: MDHEN, SYDVKM. The CDR3 contains 14 residues. This CDR3 reads CASSPWTGFTEAFF. CDR3 DNA: TGTGCCAGCAGTCCGTGGACAGGCTTCACTGAAGCTTTCTTT.

This clone was observed once. The V call is TRBV5-1, the J call TRBJ2-7, with TRBD2 identical over 12 bases. The CDR3 length is 16 residues. Germline CDR1 SGHRS, CDR2 YFSETQ. With 4 bases clipped from V and 3 bases from J, the junction kept 8 bases outside the gene matches. CDR3 amino acids: CASSGRWTSGNYEQYF. As DNA, the CDR3 is TGCGCCAGCAGCGGCCGTTGGACTAGCGGGAACTACGAGCAGTACTTC.

CDR3: CASSPLQGDIQYF. The CDR3 DNA reads TGTGCCAGCAGCCCCCTTCAGGGCGACATTCAGTACTTC. The chain has TRBV13 and TRBJ2-4; D may be TRBD1 (5 bases). V lost 5 bases to trimming and J lost 8 bases, with 13 bases between them. Germline values: CDR1 PRHDT, CDR2 FYEKMQ (reference sequence). The CDR3 loop spans 13 amino acids.

The chain joins TRBV28 to TRBJ2-6; no clear D gene. Deletions cut 5 bases from V and 4 bases from J, with 12 bases between. Germline V gene data show CDR1 as MDHEN and CDR2 as SYDVKM. The CDR3 covers 15 residues. The CDR3 loop is CASSPPPPGANVLTF. Written as DNA, the CDR3 is TGTGCCAGCAGTCCCCCTCCCCCGGGGGCCAACGTCCTGACTTTC.

The rearrangement uses TRBV11-2 and TRBJ2-7; TRBD1 agrees at 10 bases. Germline loops: CDR1 SGHAT, CDR2 FQNNGV. Trimming cost V 1 base and J 4 bases; bases outside gene matches: 7. The CDR3 has 16 residues. CDR3 DNA: TGTGCCAGCAGCTTAGGGATACCGGGACAGGGGTACGAGCAGTACTTC. Protein product: CASSLGIPGQGYEQYF.

This clone was observed a single time. The gene calls are TRBV9 and TRBJ2-3; D call uncertain. Germline V gene lookup returns CDR1 SGDLS and CDR2 YYNGEE. The CDR3 length is 13 residues. The V gene lost 0 bases and the J gene lost 8 bases, with 10 bases spanning the gap. The CDR3 DNA is TGTGCCAGCAGCGTAGACTACGTTGCTACGCAGTATTTT. As protein: CASSVDYVATQYF.

In its sample, this clone was seen once. The chain combines TRBV4-1 with TRBJ1-4; no clear D. The germline CDR1 and CDR2 sequences are MGHRA and YSYEKL. The V end lost 0 bases, the J end lost 7 bases, and 12 bases lay between the germline ends. The CDR3 runs 15 residues. The CDR3 DNA reads TGCGCCAGCAGCCAAGAGGAACAGAGTCTTGAAAAACTGTTTTTT. Protein: CASSQEEQSLEKLFF.

This chain joins TRBV19 and TRBJ1-1; D is perhaps TRBD1 (5 bases). Germline CDR1 LNHDA, CDR2 SQIVND (reference sequence). Trimming left V 3 bases short and J 4 bases short, with 15 bases between. This CDR3 has 15 residues. The CDR3, as DNA: TGTGCCAGTAGTATTTTACTGGGGCCAGGCACTGAAGCTTTCTTT. Protein sequence: CASSILLGPGTEAFF.

This clone was seen a single time. The gene calls are TRBV29-1 and TRBJ2-1; D is possibly TRBD1 (6 bases). The CDR3 contains 14 residues. V was shortened by 7 bases and J by 8 bases, with 21 bases between the two germline ends. From germline, CDR1 is SQVTM and CDR2 ANQGSEA. The CDR3 spells CSGLGTKGQDEQFF. The CDR3 DNA reads as TGCAGCGGCCTCGGGACAAAAGGTCAGGATGAGCAGTTCTTC.

The chain links TRBV19 to TRBJ2-5, with 10 bases aligning to TRBD2. CDR3 length: 18 residues. The trim removed 1 base at V and 1 base at J, leaving 9 bases unmatched. Germline V CDR1 and CDR2: LNHDA, SQIVND (reference sequence). CDR3 loop: CASSIGSGGAVSQETQYF. In DNA, the CDR3 is TGTGCCAGTAGTATAGGAAGCGGGGGGGCCGTGTCCCAAGAGACCCAGTACTTC. The variable domain in full, with the rest retrieved from reference TRBV19 and TRBJ2-5, is DGGITQSPKYLFRKEGQNVTLSCEQNLNHDAMYWYRQDPGQGLRLIYYSQIVNDFQKGDIAEGYSVSREKKESFPLTVTSAQKNPTAFYLCASSIGSGGAVSQETQYFGPGTRLLVL.

This clone was seen a single time. As DNA, the CDR3 is TGTGCCAGCAGACCTACAGGGAGCTCTGGAAACACCATATATTTT. This sequence encodes CASRPTGSSGNTIYF. The chain is built from TRBV14 and TRBJ1-3; D perhaps matches TRBD1 (6 bases). There are 15 residues in the CDR3. Germline CDR1 SGHDN, CDR2 FVKESK. Trimming removed 6 bases from V and 0 bases from J, with 12 bases in between.

This sequence joins TRBV19 and TRBJ2-5, with TRBD1 matching 8 bases. This CDR3 has 14 amino acids. V was pared by 5 bases and J by 4 bases, with 6 bases of the junction left unmatched. CDR1 is LNHDA and CDR2 is SQIVND in the germline V gene (reference sequence). CDR3 residues: CASSGQGWGETQYF. For the CDR3, the DNA is TGTGCCAGTAGTGGACAGGGATGGGGAGAGACCCAGTACTTC.

This chain connects TRBV27 to TRBJ2-5; 8 nucleotides match TRBD2. The CDR3 is made up of 15 amino acids. Germline V gene sequence: CDR1 MNHEY, CDR2 SMNVEV (reference sequence). The J segment lost 3 bases and the V segment lost 2 bases, leaving 5 bases of the junction unmatched. The CDR3 region is CASSLVVAGKETQYF. The CDR3 region has the DNA TGTGCCAGCAGTTTAGTGGTAGCGGGAAAAGAGACCCAGTACTTC.

This chain uses TRBV7-9 with TRBJ2-1; 8 nucleotides line up with TRBD1. There are 15 residues in the CDR3. V shed 6 bases and J 0 bases; nucleotides not matched to a gene: 4. Per the germline V gene, CDR1 is SEHNR and CDR2 is FQNEAQ (reference sequence). CDR3 protein: CASRDRATSYNEQFF. CDR3 DNA: TGTGCCAGCAGGGACAGGGCGACCTCCTACAATGAGCAGTTCTTC.

V and J are TRBV28 and TRBJ2-3; 10 bases match TRBD1. V trimming: 6 bases; J trimming: 4 bases; junction bases outside the gene matches: 4. CDR3 length: 14 amino acids. Germline assignment: CDR1 MDHEN and CDR2 SYDVKM. Written as DNA, the CDR3 is TGTGCCAGCAGGGGGACAGGGGAGTCAGATACGCAGTATTTT. As protein: CASRGTGESDTQYF. The entire variable domain, with the rest obtained from reference TRBV28 and TRBJ2-3, is as follows: DVKVTQSSRYLVKRTGEKVFLECVQDMDHENMFWYRQDPGLGLRLIYFSYDVKMKEKGDIPEGYSVSREKKERFSLILESASTNQTSMYLCASRGTGESDTQYFGPGTRLTVL.

The V gene is TRBV27, the J gene TRBJ2-7; D not resolved. The CDR3 is 14 amino acids. Per the germline V gene, CDR1 is MNHEY and CDR2 is SMNVEV (reference sequence). Trimming left V 5 bases short and J 5 bases short, with 16 bases between. As DNA, the CDR3 is TGTGCCAGCAGTCCGGTTTATCGCGGTGACGAGCAGTACTTC. Encoded protein: CASSPVYRGDEQYF.